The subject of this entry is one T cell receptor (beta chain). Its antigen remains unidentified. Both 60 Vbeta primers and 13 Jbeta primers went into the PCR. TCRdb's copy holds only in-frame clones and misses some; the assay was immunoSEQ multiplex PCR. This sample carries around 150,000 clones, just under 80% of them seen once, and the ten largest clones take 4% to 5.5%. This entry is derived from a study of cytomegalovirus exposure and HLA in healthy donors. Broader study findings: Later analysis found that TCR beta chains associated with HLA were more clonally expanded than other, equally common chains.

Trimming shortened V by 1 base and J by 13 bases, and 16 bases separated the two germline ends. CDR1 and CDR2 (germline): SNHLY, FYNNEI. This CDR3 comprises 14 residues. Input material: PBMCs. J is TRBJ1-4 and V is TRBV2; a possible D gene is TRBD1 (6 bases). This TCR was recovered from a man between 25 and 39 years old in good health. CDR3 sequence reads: CASSEDRVPGGLFF. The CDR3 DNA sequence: TGTGCCAGCAGTGAAGACAGGGTCCCGGGGGGACTGTTTTTT.